This TCR beta chain was found in a study of cytomegalovirus exposure and HLA in healthy donors. Turning to the study itself: Earlier results showed 90 million to 120 million unique TCR beta sequences derived from 150 million to 200 million T cells. Study findings and constraints: Analysis was performed later, and it showed HLA-associated TCR beta chains to be more clonally expanded than equally common others. Confirmation was obtained in vitro that three CMV-associated chains are specific for CMV antigens.

This clone was observed a few times. Its antigen remains unidentified. Germline V CDR1 and CDR2: MDHEN, SYDVKM. There are 13 residues in the CDR3. Between the trimmed V and J ends, which lost 6 bases and 0 bases, there was a span of 9 bases. Primers for the PCR totalled 60 Vbeta and 13 Jbeta. Some clones are missing from TCRdb's copy, which holds only in-frame ones; the method was immunoSEQ multiplex PCR. The sample consists of roughly 130,000 clones, 76% of them appearing once. The receptor was derived from a man aged 40-55 years in good health and CMV-seronegative. The rearrangement links TRBV28 to TRBJ2-7; D may be TRBD2 (5 bases). The sequencing input was PBMCs. The CDR3 coding sequence is TGTGCCAGCAGGAGCGGTACCTCCTACGAGCAGTACTTC. Its translation: CASRSGTSYEQYF. The full variable domain, completed using reference TRBV28 and TRBJ2-7, is DVKVTQSSRYLVKRTGEKVFLECVQDMDHENMFWYRQDPGLGLRLIYFSYDVKMKEKGDIPEGYSVSREKKERFSLILESASTNQTSMYLCASRSGTSYEQYFGPGTRLTVT.